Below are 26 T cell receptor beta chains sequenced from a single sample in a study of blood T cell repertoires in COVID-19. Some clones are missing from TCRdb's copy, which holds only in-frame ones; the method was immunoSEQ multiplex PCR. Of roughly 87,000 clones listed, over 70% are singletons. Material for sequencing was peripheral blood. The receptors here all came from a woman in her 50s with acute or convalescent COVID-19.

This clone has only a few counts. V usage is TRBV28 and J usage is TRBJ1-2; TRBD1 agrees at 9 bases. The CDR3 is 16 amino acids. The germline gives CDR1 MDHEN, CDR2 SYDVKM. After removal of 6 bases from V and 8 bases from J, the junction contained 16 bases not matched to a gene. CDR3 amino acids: CASSSLRDRDSFGYTF. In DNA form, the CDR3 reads TGTGCCAGCAGCTCTCTCCGGGACAGGGATTCTTTCGGCTACACCTTC.

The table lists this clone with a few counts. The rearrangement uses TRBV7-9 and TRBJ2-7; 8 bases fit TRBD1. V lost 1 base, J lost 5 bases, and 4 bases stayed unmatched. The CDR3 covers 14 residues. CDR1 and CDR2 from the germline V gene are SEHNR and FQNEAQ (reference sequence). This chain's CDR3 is CASSLDRGMNEQYF. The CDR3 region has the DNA TGTGCCAGCAGCTTAGACAGGGGGATGAACGAGCAGTACTTC.

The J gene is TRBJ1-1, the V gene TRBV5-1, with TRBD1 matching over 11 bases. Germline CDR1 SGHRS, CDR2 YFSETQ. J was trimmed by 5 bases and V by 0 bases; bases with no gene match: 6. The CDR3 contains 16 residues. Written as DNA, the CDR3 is TGCGCCAGCAGCTTGGTGCCGGGACAGGGGGTTACTGAAGCTTTCTTT. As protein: CASSLVPGQGVTEAFF.

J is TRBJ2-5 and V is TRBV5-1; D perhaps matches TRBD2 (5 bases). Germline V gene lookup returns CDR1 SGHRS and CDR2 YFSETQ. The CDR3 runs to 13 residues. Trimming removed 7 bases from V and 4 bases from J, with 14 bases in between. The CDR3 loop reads CASSRDLGETQYF. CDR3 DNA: TGCGCCAGCTCCCGGGATCTCGGAGAGACCCAGTACTTC.

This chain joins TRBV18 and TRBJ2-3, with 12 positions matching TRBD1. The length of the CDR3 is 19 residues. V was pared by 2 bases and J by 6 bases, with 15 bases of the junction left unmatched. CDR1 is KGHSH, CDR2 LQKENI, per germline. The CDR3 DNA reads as TGTGCCAGCTCACCAGGGACAGGGGGCCTGTCTCTAGGGAGGGATACGCAGTATTTT. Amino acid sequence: CASSPGTGGLSLGRDTQYF.

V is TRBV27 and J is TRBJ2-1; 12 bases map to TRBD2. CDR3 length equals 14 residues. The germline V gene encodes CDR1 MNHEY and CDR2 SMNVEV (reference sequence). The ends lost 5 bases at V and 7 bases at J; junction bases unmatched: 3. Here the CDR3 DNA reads TGTGCCAGCAGTCGGACTAGCGGGGTAAATGAGCAGTTCTTC. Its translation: CASSRTSGVNEQFF.

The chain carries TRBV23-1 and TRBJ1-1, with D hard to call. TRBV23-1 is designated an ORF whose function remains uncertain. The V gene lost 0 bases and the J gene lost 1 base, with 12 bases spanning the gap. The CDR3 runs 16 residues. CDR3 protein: CASSQSNGITNTEAFF. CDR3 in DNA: TGCGCCAGCAGTCAATCGAATGGCATCACGAACACTGAAGCTTTCTTT.

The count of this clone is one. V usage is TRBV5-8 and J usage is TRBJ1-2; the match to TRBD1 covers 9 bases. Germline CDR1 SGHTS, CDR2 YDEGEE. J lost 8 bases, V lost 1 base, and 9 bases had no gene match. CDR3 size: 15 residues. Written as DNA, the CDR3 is TGTGCCAGCAGCTTGAAGGGACAGGGATGGGGCGGCTACACCTTC. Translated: CASSLKGQGWGGYTF.

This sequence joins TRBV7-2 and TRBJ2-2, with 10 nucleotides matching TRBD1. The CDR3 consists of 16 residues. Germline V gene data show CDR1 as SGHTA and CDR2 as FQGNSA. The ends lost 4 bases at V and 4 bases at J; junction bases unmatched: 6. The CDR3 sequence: CASSSRQGAVTGELFF. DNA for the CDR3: TGTGCCAGCAGCTCAAGACAGGGGGCGGTCACCGGGGAGCTGTTTTTT.

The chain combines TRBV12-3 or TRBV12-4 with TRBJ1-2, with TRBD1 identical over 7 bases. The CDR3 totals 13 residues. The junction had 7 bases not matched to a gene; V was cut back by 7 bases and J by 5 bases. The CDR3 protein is CASTLAGGYGYTF. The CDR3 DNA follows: TGTGCCAGCACCCTGGCAGGGGGGTATGGCTACACCTTC.

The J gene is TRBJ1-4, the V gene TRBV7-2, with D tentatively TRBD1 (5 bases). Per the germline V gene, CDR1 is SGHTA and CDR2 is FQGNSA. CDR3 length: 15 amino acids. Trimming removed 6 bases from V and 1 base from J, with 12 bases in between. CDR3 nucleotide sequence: TGTGCCAGCAGGGCCGGGACTCGAACTAATGAAAAACTGTTTTTT. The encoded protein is CASRAGTRTNEKLFF.

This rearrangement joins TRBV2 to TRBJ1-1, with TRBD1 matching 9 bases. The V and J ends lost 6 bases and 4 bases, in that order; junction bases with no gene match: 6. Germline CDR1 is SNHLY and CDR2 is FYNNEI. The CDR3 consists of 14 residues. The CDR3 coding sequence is TGTGCCAGCAGAATAGACAGGGGGGCCACTGAAGCTTTCTTT. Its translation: CASRIDRGATEAFF.

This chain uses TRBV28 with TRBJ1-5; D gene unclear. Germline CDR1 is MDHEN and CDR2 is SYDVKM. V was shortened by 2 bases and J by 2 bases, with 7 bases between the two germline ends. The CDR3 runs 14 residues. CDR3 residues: CASSLDQGNQPQHF. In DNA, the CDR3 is TGTGCCAGCAGTTTAGATCAGGGCAATCAGCCCCAGCATTTT. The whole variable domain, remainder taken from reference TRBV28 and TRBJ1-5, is DVKVTQSSRYLVKRTGEKVFLECVQDMDHENMFWYRQDPGLGLRLIYFSYDVKMKEKGDIPEGYSVSREKKERFSLILESASTNQTSMYLCASSLDQGNQPQHFGDGTRLSIL.

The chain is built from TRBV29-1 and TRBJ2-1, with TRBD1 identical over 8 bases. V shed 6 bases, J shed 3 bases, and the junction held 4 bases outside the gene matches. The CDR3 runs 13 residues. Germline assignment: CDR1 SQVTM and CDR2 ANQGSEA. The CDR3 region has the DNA TGCAGCGTGCGGACAGGGAACTACAATGAGCAGTTCTTC. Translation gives CSVRTGNYNEQFF.

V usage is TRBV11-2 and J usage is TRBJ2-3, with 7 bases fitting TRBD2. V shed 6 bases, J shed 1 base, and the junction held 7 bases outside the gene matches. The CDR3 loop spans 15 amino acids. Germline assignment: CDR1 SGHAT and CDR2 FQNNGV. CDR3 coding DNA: TGTGCCAGCAGGTGGAGCGGGGTCGGCACAGATACGCAGTATTTT. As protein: CASRWSGVGTDTQYF.

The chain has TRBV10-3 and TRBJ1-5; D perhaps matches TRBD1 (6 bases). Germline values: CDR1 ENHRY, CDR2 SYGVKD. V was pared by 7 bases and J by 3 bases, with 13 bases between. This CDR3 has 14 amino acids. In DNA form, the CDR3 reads TGTGCCATCAAGAGCCAGGGGATCAATCAGCCCCAGCATTTT. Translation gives CAIKSQGINQPQHF.

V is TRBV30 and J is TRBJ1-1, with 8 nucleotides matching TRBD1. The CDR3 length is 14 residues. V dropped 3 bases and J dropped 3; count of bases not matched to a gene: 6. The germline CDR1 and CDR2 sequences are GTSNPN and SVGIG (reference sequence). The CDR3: CAWSRMDRDTEAFF. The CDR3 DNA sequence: TGTGCCTGGAGCCGAATGGACAGGGACACTGAAGCTTTCTTT. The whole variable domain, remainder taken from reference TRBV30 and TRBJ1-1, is SQTIHQWPATLVQPVGSPLSLECTVEGTSNPNLYWYRQAAGRGLQLLFYSVGIGQISSEVPQNLSASRPQDRQFILSSKKLLLSDSGFYLCAWSRMDRDTEAFFGQGTRLTVV.

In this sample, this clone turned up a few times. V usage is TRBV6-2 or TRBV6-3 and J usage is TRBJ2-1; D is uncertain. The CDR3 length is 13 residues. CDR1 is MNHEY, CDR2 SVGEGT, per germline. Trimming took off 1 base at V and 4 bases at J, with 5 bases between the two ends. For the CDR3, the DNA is TGTGCCAGCAGTTACTTCAGTTACAATGAGCAGTTCTTC. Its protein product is CASSYFSYNEQFF.

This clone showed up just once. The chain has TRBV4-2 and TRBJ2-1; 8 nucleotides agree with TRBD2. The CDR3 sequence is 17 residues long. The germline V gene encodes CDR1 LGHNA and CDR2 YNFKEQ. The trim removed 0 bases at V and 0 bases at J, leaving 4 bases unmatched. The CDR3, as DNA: TGTGCCAGCAGCCAAGATCCAGCGGGGGCCTCCTACAATGAGCAGTTCTTC. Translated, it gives CASSQDPAGASYNEQFF.

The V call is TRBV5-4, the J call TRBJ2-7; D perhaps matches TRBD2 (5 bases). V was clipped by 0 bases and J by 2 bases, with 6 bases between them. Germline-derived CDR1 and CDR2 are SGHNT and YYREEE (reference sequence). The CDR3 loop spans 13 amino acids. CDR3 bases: TGTGCCAGCAGCTTGGTCGGGACCTACGAGCAGTACTTC. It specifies CASSLVGTYEQYF.

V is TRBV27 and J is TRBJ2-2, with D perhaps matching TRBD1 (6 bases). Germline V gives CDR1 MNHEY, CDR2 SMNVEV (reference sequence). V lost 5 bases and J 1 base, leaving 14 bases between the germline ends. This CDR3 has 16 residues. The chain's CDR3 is CASSLTGTMNTGELFF. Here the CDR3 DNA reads TGTGCCAGCAGTCTAACCGGGACAATGAACACCGGGGAGCTGTTTTTT.

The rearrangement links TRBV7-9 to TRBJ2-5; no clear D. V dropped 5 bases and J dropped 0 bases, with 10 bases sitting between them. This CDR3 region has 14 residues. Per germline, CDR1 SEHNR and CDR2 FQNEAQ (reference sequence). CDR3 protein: CASSPEHYQETQYF. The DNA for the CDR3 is TGTGCCAGCAGCCCGGAGCATTACCAAGAGACCCAGTACTTC.

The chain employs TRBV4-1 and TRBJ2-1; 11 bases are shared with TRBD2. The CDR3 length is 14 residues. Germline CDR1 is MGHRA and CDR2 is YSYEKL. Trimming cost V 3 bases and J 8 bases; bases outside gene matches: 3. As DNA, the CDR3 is TGCGCCAGCAGCCAGCCGGGACTAGCGGATGAGCAGTTCTTC. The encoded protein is CASSQPGLADEQFF.

CDR3 in DNA: TGTGCCACCAGTGACCCCGGGTCCGGGGAGCTGTTTTTT. Its protein product is CATSDPGSGELFF. The chain has TRBV24-1 and TRBJ2-2; D gene unclear. The CDR3 has 13 amino acids. The germline CDR1 and CDR2 sequences are KGHDR and SFDVKD. V lost 4 bases, J lost 6 bases, and 8 bases lay in between.

The CDR3 DNA reads TGCGCCAGCAGCCAGGGGACAGTACTGAATGAAAAACTGTTTTTT. Residues: CASSQGTVLNEKLFF. The V and J genes are TRBV4-1 and TRBJ1-4, with 7 bases aligning to TRBD1. The V and J ends lost 3 bases and 5 bases, in that order; junction bases with no gene match: 6. The CDR3 consists of 15 residues. Germline loops: CDR1 MGHRA, CDR2 YSYEKL.

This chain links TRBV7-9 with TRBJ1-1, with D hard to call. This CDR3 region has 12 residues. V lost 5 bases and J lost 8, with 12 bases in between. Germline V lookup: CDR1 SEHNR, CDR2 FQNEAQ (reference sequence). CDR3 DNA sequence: TGTGCCAGCAGCGTTAGTGGCGGGGAAGCTTTCTTT. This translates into CASSVSGGEAFF. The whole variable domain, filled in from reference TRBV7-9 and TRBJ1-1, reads DTGVSQNPRHKITKRGQNVTFRCDPISEHNRLYWYRQTLGQGPEFLTYFQNEAQLEKSRLLSDRFSAERPKGSFSTLEIQRTEQGDSAMYLCASSVSGGEAFFGQGTRLTVV.